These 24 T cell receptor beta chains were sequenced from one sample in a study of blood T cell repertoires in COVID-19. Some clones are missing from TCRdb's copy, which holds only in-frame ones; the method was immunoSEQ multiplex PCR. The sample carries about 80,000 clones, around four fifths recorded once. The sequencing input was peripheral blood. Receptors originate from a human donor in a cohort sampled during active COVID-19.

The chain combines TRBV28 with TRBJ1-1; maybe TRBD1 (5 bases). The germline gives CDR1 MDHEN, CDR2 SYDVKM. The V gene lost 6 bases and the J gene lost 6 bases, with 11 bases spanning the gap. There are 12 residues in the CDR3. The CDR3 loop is CASRGWGAEAFF. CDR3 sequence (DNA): TGTGCCAGCAGAGGCTGGGGGGCTGAAGCTTTCTTT.

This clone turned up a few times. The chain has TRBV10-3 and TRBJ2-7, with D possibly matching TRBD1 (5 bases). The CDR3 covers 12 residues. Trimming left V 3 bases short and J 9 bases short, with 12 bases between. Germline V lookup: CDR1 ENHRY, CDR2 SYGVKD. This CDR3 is CAISDIGEGQYF. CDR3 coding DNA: TGTGCCATCAGTGATATAGGGGAAGGGCAGTACTTC.

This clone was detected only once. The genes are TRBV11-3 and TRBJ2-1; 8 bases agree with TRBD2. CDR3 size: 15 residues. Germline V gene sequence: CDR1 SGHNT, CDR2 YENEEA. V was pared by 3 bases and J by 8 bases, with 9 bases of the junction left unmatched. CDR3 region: CASSFIAGPSYEQFF. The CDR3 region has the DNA TGTGCCAGCAGCTTTATAGCGGGGCCATCGTATGAGCAGTTCTTC. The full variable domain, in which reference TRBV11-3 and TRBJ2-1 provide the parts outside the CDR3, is EAGVVQSPRYKIIEKKQPVAFWCNPISGHNTLYWYLQNLGQGPELLIRYENEEAVDDSQLPKDRFSAERLKGVDSTLKIQPAELGDSAVYLCASSFIAGPSYEQFFGPGTRLTVL.

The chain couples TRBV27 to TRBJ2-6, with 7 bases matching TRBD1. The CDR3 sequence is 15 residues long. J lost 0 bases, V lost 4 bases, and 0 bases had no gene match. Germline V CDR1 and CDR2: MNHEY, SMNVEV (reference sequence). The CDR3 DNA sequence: TGTGCCAGCAGTTGGACAGGCTCTGGGGCCAACGTCCTGACTTTC. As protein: CASSWTGSGANVLTF.

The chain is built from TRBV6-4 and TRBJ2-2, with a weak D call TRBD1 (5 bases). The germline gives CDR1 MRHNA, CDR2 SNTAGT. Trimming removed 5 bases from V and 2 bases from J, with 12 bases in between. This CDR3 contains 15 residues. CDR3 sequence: CASSPRWGNTGELFF. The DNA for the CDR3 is TGTGCCAGCAGTCCCCGATGGGGCAACACCGGGGAGCTGTTTTTT.

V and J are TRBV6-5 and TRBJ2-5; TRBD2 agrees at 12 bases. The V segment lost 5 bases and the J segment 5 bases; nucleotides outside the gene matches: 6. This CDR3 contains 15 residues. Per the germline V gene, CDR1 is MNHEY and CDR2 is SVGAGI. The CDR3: CASSPSGGATETQYF. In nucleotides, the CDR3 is TGTGCCAGCAGTCCTAGCGGGGGGGCAACGGAGACCCAGTACTTC.

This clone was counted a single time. CDR3: CASSRTGIQETQYF. In nucleotides, the CDR3 is TGTGCCAGCAGCCGGACAGGGATCCAAGAGACCCAGTACTTC. V and J are TRBV2 and TRBJ2-5, with 8 bases fitting TRBD1. The CDR3 length is 14 residues. V was pared by 6 bases and J by 1 base, with 4 bases of the junction left unmatched. CDR1 SNHLY and CDR2 FYNNEI come from the germline V gene.

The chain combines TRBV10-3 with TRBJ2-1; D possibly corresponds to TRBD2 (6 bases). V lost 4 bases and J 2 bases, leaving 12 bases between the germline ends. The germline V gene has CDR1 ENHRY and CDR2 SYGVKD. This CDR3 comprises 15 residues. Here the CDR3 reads CAISAVAATYNEQFF. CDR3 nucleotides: TGTGCCATCAGTGCGGTAGCGGCCACCTACAATGAGCAGTTCTTC.

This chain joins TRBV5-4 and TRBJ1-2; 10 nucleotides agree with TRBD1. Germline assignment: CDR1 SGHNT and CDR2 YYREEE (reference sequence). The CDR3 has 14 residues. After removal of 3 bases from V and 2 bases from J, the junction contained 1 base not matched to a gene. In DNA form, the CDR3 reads TGTGCCAGCAGCTCGGGACAGGGGAACTATGGCTACACCTTC. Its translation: CASSSGQGNYGYTF.

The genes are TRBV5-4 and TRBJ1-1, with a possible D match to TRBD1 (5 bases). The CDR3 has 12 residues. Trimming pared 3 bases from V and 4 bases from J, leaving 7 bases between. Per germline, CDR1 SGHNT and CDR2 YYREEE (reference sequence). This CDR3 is CASSSRVTEAFF. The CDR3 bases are TGTGCCAGCAGCTCCAGGGTCACTGAAGCTTTCTTT.

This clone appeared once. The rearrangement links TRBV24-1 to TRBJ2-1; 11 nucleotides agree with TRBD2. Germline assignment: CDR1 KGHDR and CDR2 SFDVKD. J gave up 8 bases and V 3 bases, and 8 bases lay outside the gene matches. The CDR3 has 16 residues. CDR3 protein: CATSDAIASGGYEQFF. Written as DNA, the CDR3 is TGTGCCACCAGTGATGCTATCGCTAGCGGGGGGTATGAGCAGTTCTTC.

CDR3 sequence reads: CASSELLLAGDTQYF. In nucleotides, the CDR3 is TGTGCCAGCAGTGAACTCCTTCTAGCGGGAGATACGCAGTATTTT. V gene TRBV6-1 combines with J gene TRBJ2-3; 8 nucleotides match TRBD2. The CDR3 contains 15 residues. Germline CDR1 and CDR2: MNHNS and SASEGT. V dropped 2 bases and J dropped 5; count of bases not matched to a gene: 6.

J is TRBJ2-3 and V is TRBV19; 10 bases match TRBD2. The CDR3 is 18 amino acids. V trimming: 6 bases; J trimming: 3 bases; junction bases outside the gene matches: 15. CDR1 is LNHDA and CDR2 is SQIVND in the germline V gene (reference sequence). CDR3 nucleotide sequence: TGTGCCAGTAGGACCGTCGGTGGAGCGGGAGGGCCTACAGATACGCAGTATTTT. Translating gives CASRTVGGAGGPTDTQYF. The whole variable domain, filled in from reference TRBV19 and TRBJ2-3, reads DGGITQSPKYLFRKEGQNVTLSCEQNLNHDAMYWYRQDPGQGLRLIYYSQIVNDFQKGDIAEGYSVSREKKESFPLTVTSAQKNPTAFYLCASRTVGGAGGPTDTQYFGPGTRLTVL.

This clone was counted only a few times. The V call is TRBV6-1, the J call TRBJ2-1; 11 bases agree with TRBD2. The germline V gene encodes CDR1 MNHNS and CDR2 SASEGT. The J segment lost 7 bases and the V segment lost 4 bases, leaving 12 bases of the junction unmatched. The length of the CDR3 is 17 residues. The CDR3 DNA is TGTGCCAGCAGTGCCCTTTTACTAGCGGGAGCGAAAAATGAGCAGTTCTTC. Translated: CASSALLLAGAKNEQFF.

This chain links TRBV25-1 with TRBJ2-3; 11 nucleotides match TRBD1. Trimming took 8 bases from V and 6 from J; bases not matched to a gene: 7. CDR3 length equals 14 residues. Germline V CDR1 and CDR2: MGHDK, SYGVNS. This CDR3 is CASSGTGGLDTQYF. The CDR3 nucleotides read TGTGCCAGCTCCGGGACAGGGGGTTTGGATACGCAGTATTTT. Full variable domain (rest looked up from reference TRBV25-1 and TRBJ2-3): EADIYQTPRYLVIGTGKKITLECSQTMGHDKMYWYQQDPGMELHLIHYSYGVNSTEKGDLSSESTVSRIRTEHFPLTLESARPSHTSQYLCASSGTGGLDTQYFGPGTRLTVL.

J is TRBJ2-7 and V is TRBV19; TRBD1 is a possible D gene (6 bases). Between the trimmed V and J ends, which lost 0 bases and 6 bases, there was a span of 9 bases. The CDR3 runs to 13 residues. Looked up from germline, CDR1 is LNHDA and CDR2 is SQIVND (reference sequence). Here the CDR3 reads CASSIDRGGEQYF. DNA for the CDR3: TGTGCCAGTAGTATAGATCGAGGGGGCGAGCAGTACTTC.

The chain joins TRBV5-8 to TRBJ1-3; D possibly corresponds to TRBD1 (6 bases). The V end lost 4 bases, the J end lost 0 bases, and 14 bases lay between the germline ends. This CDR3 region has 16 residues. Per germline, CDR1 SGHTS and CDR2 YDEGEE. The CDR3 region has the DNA TGTGCCAGCAGCCCTCTCAGGGGCCACTCTGGAAACACCATATATTTT. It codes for CASSPLRGHSGNTIYF.

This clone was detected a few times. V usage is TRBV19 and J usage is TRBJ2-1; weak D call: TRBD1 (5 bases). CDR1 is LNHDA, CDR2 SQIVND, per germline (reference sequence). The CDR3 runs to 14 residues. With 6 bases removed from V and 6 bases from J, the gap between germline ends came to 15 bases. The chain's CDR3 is CASSSQGPANEQFF. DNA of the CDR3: TGTGCCAGTAGCTCTCAGGGTCCTGCCAATGAGCAGTTCTTC.

This chain's CDR3 is CASSASQGPNTEAFF. The CDR3 DNA is TGTGCCAGTAGTGCTTCACAGGGGCCGAACACTGAAGCTTTCTTT. The rearrangement uses TRBV19 and TRBJ1-1, with 7 nucleotides matching TRBD1. CDR1 is LNHDA, CDR2 SQIVND, per germline (reference sequence). The CDR3 consists of 15 residues. The V gene end was trimmed by 5 bases and the J gene end by 1 base; junction bases not matched to a gene: 7.

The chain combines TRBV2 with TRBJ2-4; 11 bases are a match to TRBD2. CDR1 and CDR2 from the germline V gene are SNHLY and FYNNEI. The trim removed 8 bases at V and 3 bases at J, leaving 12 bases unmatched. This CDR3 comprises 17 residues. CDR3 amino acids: CASFRTSGLRGKNIQYF. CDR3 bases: TGTGCCAGCTTCCGGACTAGCGGGCTACGAGGCAAAAACATTCAGTACTTC. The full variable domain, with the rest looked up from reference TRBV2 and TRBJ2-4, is EPEVTQTPSHQVTQMGQEVILRCVPISNHLYFYWYRQILGQKVEFLVSFYNNEISEKSEIFDDQFSVERPDGSNFTLKIRSTKLEDSAMYFCASFRTSGLRGKNIQYFGAGTRLSVL.

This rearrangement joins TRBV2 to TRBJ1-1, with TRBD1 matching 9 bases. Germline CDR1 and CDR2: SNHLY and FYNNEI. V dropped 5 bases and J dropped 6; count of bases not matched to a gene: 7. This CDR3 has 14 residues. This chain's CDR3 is CASSLDRGMAEAFF. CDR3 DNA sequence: TGTGCCAGCAGTCTGGACAGGGGAATGGCTGAAGCTTTCTTT.

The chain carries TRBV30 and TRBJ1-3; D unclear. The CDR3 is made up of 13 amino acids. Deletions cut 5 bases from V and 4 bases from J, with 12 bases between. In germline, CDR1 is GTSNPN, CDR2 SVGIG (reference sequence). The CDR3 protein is CAWFRREGNTIYF. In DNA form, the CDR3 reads TGTGCCTGGTTTCGGAGGGAAGGAAACACCATATATTTT.

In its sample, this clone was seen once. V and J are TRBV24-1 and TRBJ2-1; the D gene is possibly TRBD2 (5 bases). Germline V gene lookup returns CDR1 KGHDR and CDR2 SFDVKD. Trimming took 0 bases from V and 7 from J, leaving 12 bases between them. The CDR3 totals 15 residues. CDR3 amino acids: CATSDLGSGNNEQFF. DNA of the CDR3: TGTGCCACCAGTGATTTGGGATCGGGGAATAATGAGCAGTTCTTC.

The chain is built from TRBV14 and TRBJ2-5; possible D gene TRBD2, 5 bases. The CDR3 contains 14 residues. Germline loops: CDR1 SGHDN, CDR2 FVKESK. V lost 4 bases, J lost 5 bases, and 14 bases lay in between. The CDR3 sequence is CASSLRGNRETQYF. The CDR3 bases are TGTGCCAGCAGCCTACGAGGGAATAGGGAGACCCAGTACTTC.